One T cell receptor beta chain is described in this entry. There are a few counts of this clonotype. Its antigen target is currently unknown. No much larger clonotype is one base removed from it; base qualities were not supplied. This specimen comes from a study of T-cell reconstitution after alpha-beta-depleted transplantation in children (dated by TCRdb to about 2016). With regard to the full study: The study quantitatively tracked T-cell immune reconstitution after TCRalphabeta/CD19-depleted allogeneic hematopoietic cell transplantation in children using TCR repertoire profiling. Beyond this particular receptor, the publication reports: Hyperexpanded clone frequencies declined over subsequent months; after one year, T-cell counts and TCRbeta diversity were mostly attributed to newly produced T cells. The high TCRbeta diversity at day 60 in some patients was ascribed to recipient T cells and intrathymic progenitors that had survived conditioning. Apparently early alphabetaT-cell count recovery about two months after transplant reportedly relied on only several hundred rapidly expanded clones derived from non-depleted graft cells.

Library generation was performed with PCR. TCRdb records Illumina HiSeq 2500 as the sequencer. TCR library preparation used molecular barcoding, with unique molecular identifiers applied to normalize quantification of the TCRbeta repertoire. The raw public reads went through TCRdb reprocessing: fastp at Q25, MiXCR clone calling, in-frame beta chains kept. All rows with the same CDR3 protein become a single entry with the most common DNA and genes. The sample profile shows about 980,000 distinct CDR3 sequences; roughly 29% of them were found once. The ten largest make up 28% of the sample. The treatment or condition label of this sample denotes: allogeneic hematopoietic cell transplantation with graft depleted of TCRalphabeta T cells and CD19 B cells. TCRalphabeta/CD19-depleted allogeneic hematopoietic cell grafts were given to the transplant recipients, all of whom were children. V and J are truncated by 4 bases and 6 bases respectively, leaving an intervening sequence of 7 bases. The CDR1 and CDR2 encoded by the germline V gene are SQVTM and ANQGSEA. From cysteine to phenylalanine, the CDR3 is 10 amino acids long. The entry retains the CDR3 DNA only, 30 bases that are in frame from base 1.

The chain links TRBV29-1 with TRBJ2-7, with the D segment identity uncertain. The TCR comes from a boy younger than two who had a stem cell transplant for SCID, so the T cells may come from the graft donor. The specimen comprised PBMCs, mostly from graft donor cells, sampled 360 days after TCRalphabeta/CD19-depleted stem cell transplant. The sequence in DNA is TGCAGCGTTGGAGATAGCGAGCAGTACTTC. It specifies CSVGDSEQYF.